This T cell receptor beta chain was recorded in a study of blood T cell repertoires in COVID-19. Trimming at V came to 6 bases and at J to 5 bases, leaving 6 bases not matched to a gene. The CDR3 is made up of 13 amino acids. Assay used: immunoSEQ multiplex PCR; TCRdb lists only in-frame clones, some missing. The table has more than 250,000 clones, 80% to 90% seen once. The V gene is TRBV23-1, the J gene TRBJ2-7; 8 nucleotides line up with TRBD1. TRBV23-1 is an open reading frame, and its role is uncertain. The sample consisted of peripheral blood. This receptor was taken from a man aged 45-65 years with active or convalescent COVID-19. The CDR3 DNA reads as TGCGCCAGCAGCCGGACAGGGATTCACGAGCAGTACTTC. It specifies CASSRTGIHEQYF.